The text below deals with one T cell receptor beta chain. Repertoires were generated with immunoSEQ multiplex PCR, while TCRdb's copy carries only in-frame clones and drops some. The sample comprises more than 300,000 clones, around 87% of which are singletons, and 8.5% to 12% rests with the top ten. The germline gives CDR1 SGHTA, CDR2 FQGNSA. Trimming took 5 bases from V and 5 from J; bases not matched to a gene: 4. The CDR3 runs 15 residues. This entry belongs to a study of blood T cell repertoires in COVID-19. Across the whole study: Some COVID-19 samples were acute and others convalescent; all came from the United States, Italy and Spain.

A Seattle source enrolled patients during active infection and followed them longitudinally. V usage is TRBV7-2 and J usage is TRBJ2-1; 12 positions agree with TRBD2. This clonotype was obtained from a woman aged 25 to 39 with COVID-19, enrolled during active disease. Sample: peripheral blood. The CDR3 is CASSRGLAGNNEQFF. CDR3 in DNA: TGTGCCAGCAGCCGTGGACTAGCGGGAAACAATGAGCAGTTCTTC. Full variable domain (remainder filled in from reference TRBV7-2 and TRBJ2-1): GAGVSQSPSNKVTEKGKDVELRCDPISGHTALYWYRQSLGQGLEFLIYFQGNSAPDKSGLPSDRFSAERTGGSVSTLTIQRTQQEDSAVYLCASSRGLAGNNEQFFGPGTRLTVL.